This T cell receptor beta chain emerged from a study of liver allograft versus peripheral blood T cells. In the study overall: In transplanted livers, T cell receptor repertoires were compared with those found in the recipients' peripheral blood. General study points: Intragraft T cell receptor repertoires of liver allografts were reportedly distinct from those in peripheral blood.

In its sample, this clonotype is medium-sized. No antigen is known for it. The CDR3 is 16 residues long. Looked up from germline, CDR1 is KGHSH and CDR2 is LQKENI. V shed 4 bases and J shed 4 bases, with 14 bases lying between them. TCRdb redid the calling of the reads with MiXCR, one entry per CDR3 protein. The data show thousands of distinct CDR3 sequences, with roughly a sixth seen just once and 1.8% held by the top ten. The V gene is TRBV18, the J gene TRBJ2-6, with D possibly TRBD1 on 6 matching bases. The sequence derives from a human patient who had a liver transplant. Some T cells may possibly be graft donor cells. DNA of the CDR3: TGTGCCAGCTCACAAAACAGGGCTCCAGGGGCCAACGTCCTGACTTTC. Residues: CASSQNRAPGANVLTF.